Shown below are 10 T cell receptor beta chains from a single sample sequenced in a study of identical twins (dated by TCRdb to the mid-2010s). The library came from 5' RACE. The sequencer listed for this sample is Illumina HiSeq 2000. TCRdb trimmed the raw reads at Q25, called clones with MiXCR and kept productive beta chains. Entries that share a CDR3 protein sequence are merged under the most common genes and DNA. The sample table contains around 960,000 distinct CDR3 sequences; only one count was recorded for 9% to 15% of them. The ten largest clonotypes hold around 1.6% of the sample. These data were also reused for a study on yellow fever vaccine responses in identical twins.

The sequenced sample was PBMCs. These receptors came from a woman aged 18-30 years in good health.

CDR3 sequence: CASSVGGSISYEQYF. CDR3 sequence (DNA): TGTGCCAGCAGTGTGGGCGGGAGTATTTCCTACGAGCAGTACTTC. V is TRBV2 and J is TRBJ2-7, with TRBD2 matching 7 bases. Germline V gives CDR1 SNHLY, CDR2 FYNNEI. The junction had 7 bases not matched to a gene; V was cut back by 4 bases and J by 1 base. The CDR3 totals 15 residues.

Here the CDR3 DNA reads TGTGCCAGCAGAACTAGCGGGAAAAGAACAGATACGCAGTATTTT. It codes for CASRTSGKRTDTQYF. The J gene is TRBJ2-3, the V gene TRBV12-3 or TRBV12-4; the match to TRBD2 covers 10 bases. CDR3 length equals 15 residues. J gave up 3 bases and V 6 bases, and 6 bases lay outside the gene matches.

The gene calls are TRBV4-1 and TRBJ2-5; D perhaps matches TRBD2 (6 bases). Germline CDR1 is MGHRA and CDR2 is YSYEKL. The length of the CDR3 is 14 residues. V dropped 6 bases and J dropped 0 bases, with 11 bases sitting between them. The CDR3 coding sequence is TGCGCCAGCAGAGGCCGGGACTACCAAGAGACCCAGTACTTC. It specifies CASRGRDYQETQYF.

This clonotype has more than one count but fewer than ten. J is TRBJ2-5 and V is TRBV12-3 or TRBV12-4; D not certain. V lost 4 bases and J lost 8, with 11 bases in between. The CDR3 has 12 amino acids. The CDR3 nucleotides read TGTGCCAGCAGTTCTCATCGAGGAACCCAGTACTTC. Protein: CASSSHRGTQYF.

This rearrangement joins TRBV3-1 to TRBJ1-3, with 7 nucleotides matching TRBD1. V was pared by 1 base and J by 3 bases, with 6 bases of the junction left unmatched. The CDR3 has 16 amino acids. Germline lookup yields CDR1 LGHDT and CDR2 YNNKEL (reference sequence). The CDR3 loop is CASSQGGTDFGNTIYF. CDR3 bases: TGTGCCAGCAGCCAAGGGGGGACAGACTTTGGAAACACCATATATTTT.

The gene calls are TRBV11-2 and TRBJ1-2, with TRBD1 matching over 7 bases. Trimming cost V 6 bases and J 7 bases; bases outside gene matches: 8. Germline-derived CDR1 and CDR2 are SGHAT and FQNNGV. The CDR3 consists of 13 residues. CDR3 DNA: TGTGCCAGCAGTTCAGGGGGTCTTAGTGGCTACACCTTC. This codes for CASSSGGLSGYTF. Together with reference TRBV11-2 and TRBJ1-2, the CDR3 gives the full variable domain: EAGVAQSPRYKIIEKRQSVAFWCNPISGHATLYWYQQILGQGPKLLIQFQNNGVVDDSQLPKDRFSAERLKGVDSTLKIQPAKLEDSAVYLCASSSGGLSGYTFGSGTRLTVV.

This clonotype was picked up many times. J is TRBJ1-2 and V is TRBV20-1, with 7 bases fitting TRBD1. This CDR3 contains 13 residues. V was pared by 6 bases and J by 4 bases, with 8 bases of the junction left unmatched. Per germline, CDR1 DFQATT and CDR2 SNEGSKA (reference sequence). As DNA, the CDR3 is TGCAGTGCGCCAGTCGGACAGGTCTATGGCTACACCTTC. Translating it yields CSAPVGQVYGYTF.

Only a few counts were recorded for this clonotype. The rearrangement uses TRBV28 and TRBJ2-1, with 12 positions matching TRBD2. The CDR3 sequence is 14 residues long. Germline lookup yields CDR1 MDHEN and CDR2 SYDVKM. J was trimmed by 6 bases and V by 8 bases; bases with no gene match: 5. CDR3 in DNA: TGTGCCAGCTTCGGACTAGCGGGGCTCAATGAGCAGTTCTTC. Translated, it gives CASFGLAGLNEQFF.

V and J are TRBV5-1 and TRBJ1-6; no clear D. Trimming left V 0 bases short and J 5 bases short, with 6 bases between. The CDR3 extends over 14 amino acids. The germline V gene has CDR1 SGHRS and CDR2 YFSETQ. The CDR3 protein is CASSLGQHNSPLHF. The CDR3, as DNA: TGCGCCAGCAGCTTGGGGCAGCATAATTCACCCCTCCACTTT.

This clonotype was detected only a few times. CDR3 sequence reads: CASSAGDGSYEQYV. CDR3 sequence (DNA): TGTGCCAGCAGTGCTGGGGACGGCTCCTACGAGCAGTACGTC. V usage is TRBV6-2 or TRBV6-3 and J usage is TRBJ2-7, with D perhaps given as TRBD1 or TRBD2 (5 bases each). The germline CDR1 and CDR2 sequences are MNHEY and SVGEGT. CDR3 size: 14 residues. Trimming removed 5 bases from V and 0 bases from J, with 11 bases in between.